Each of the 18 T cell receptor beta chains below was sequenced from the same sample in a study of CD8 T cells in Susac syndrome. Reverse transcription of about 0.45 to 1 ug RNA was performed with random hexamers. TCRdb reprocessed the immunoSEQ multiplex PCR reads via MiXCR and lists one record per CDR3 protein. The data show about 130,000 distinct CDR3 sequences, with 91% seen just once and around 0.24% held by the top ten. The sequencing input was CD8+ T cells from PBMCs. Source of these receptors: a human donor with multiple sclerosis.

This chain uses TRBV2 with TRBJ2-7, with 7 bases identical to TRBD2. CDR1 and CDR2 (germline): SNHLY, FYNNEI. This CDR3 region has 11 residues. V trimming: 10 bases; J trimming: 4 bases; junction bases outside the gene matches: 4. This chain's CDR3 is CAIREGYEQYF. The CDR3 bases are TGTGCCATCAGGGAGGGGTACGAGCAGTACTTC.

The chain has TRBV6-5 and TRBJ1-1; weak D call: TRBD1 (5 bases). Germline V gene data show CDR1 as MNHEY and CDR2 as SVGAGI. V lost 10 bases and J lost 1, with 16 bases in between. The CDR3 runs to 14 residues. CDR3 region: CATRRGRSNTEAFF. Written as DNA, the CDR3 is TGTGCCACCAGAAGGGGCAGATCGAACACTGAAGCTTTCTTT.

This chain uses TRBV28 with TRBJ2-5; TRBD2 matches 16 bases. The CDR3 is 17 amino acids. Germline V gene lookup returns CDR1 MDHEN and CDR2 SYDVKM. Unmatched junction bases numbered 4, after V lost 3 bases and J lost 3 bases. DNA for the CDR3: TGTGCCAGCAGTTTGGCCGGGACTAGCGGGAGGGAAGAGACCCAGTACTTC. This gives the protein CASSLAGTSGREETQYF.

The sample holds one count of this clonotype. The rearrangement joins TRBV7-8 to TRBJ2-1; 13 bases match TRBD2. Germline V gene lookup returns CDR1 SGHVS and CDR2 FQNEAQ. The CDR3 is 18 amino acids. Germline trimming cut 5 bases from V and 9 bases from J; bases unmatched to any gene: 16. CDR3 loop: CASSQLAGGYLSYGEQFF. CDR3 coding DNA: TGTGCCAGCAGCCAACTAGCGGGAGGGTACTTAAGCTATGGTGAGCAGTTCTTC.

The CDR3 reads CAWTSGRREQFF. The CDR3 DNA reads TGTGCCTGGACTAGCGGGAGGAGGGAGCAGTTCTTC. The chain is built from TRBV30 and TRBJ2-1; 11 bases map to TRBD2. With V trimmed by 4 bases and J by 10 bases, 3 bases remained unmatched. CDR1 and CDR2 from the germline V gene are GTSNPN and SVGIG (reference sequence). This CDR3 comprises 12 residues.

The chain is built from TRBV14 and TRBJ2-5; the D is unclear. Germline assignment: CDR1 SGHDN and CDR2 FVKESK. The CDR3 consists of 14 residues. V was shortened by 1 base and J by 4 bases, with 10 bases between the two germline ends. DNA of the CDR3: TGTGCCAGCAGCCAAGCAGTGTTAGGAGAGACCCAGTACTTC. Translating gives CASSQAVLGETQYF.

The rearrangement joins TRBV29-1 to TRBJ2-2, with 7 bases matching TRBD1. Germline CDR1 is SQVTM and CDR2 is ANQGSEA. V shed 6 bases and J 4 bases; nucleotides not matched to a gene: 5. The length of the CDR3 is 13 residues. The CDR3 coding sequence is TGCAGCGTAACTACAGGGGTCACCGGGGAGCTGTTTTTT. It is translated as CSVTTGVTGELFF.

The chain is built from TRBV27 and TRBJ2-2; D unresolved. Per the germline V gene, CDR1 is MNHEY and CDR2 is SMNVEV (reference sequence). The CDR3 runs 16 residues. V shed 2 bases and J shed 5 bases, with 15 bases lying between them. The CDR3 DNA is TGTGCCAGCAGTTTAGGGATATTAGTTCGGACCGGGGAGCTGTTTTTT. Translated, it gives CASSLGILVRTGELFF.

In its sample, this clonotype was seen once. The gene calls are TRBV5-1 and TRBJ1-1; no reliable D call. The CDR3 is 14 amino acids. V was pared by 0 bases and J by 7 bases, with 13 bases between. Germline loops: CDR1 SGHRS, CDR2 YFSETQ. CDR3 nucleotide sequence: TGCGCCAGCAGCTTGGTTGGAGGGCAATTTGAAGCTTTCTTT. It encodes CASSLVGGQFEAFF.

The chain is built from TRBV20-1 and TRBJ2-1; weak D call: TRBD2 (6 bases). Trimming stripped 7 bases from V and 3 bases from J, with 10 bases between. This CDR3 has 12 residues. Germline CDR1 is DFQATT and CDR2 is SNEGSKA (reference sequence). The chain's CDR3 is CSGGELYNEQFF. For the CDR3, the DNA is TGCAGTGGGGGGGAACTCTACAATGAGCAGTTCTTC.

The J gene is TRBJ2-5, the V gene TRBV5-6, with TRBD2 identical over 14 bases. This CDR3 comprises 15 residues. The germline V gene encodes CDR1 SGHDT and CDR2 YYEEEE. The V and J ends lost 4 bases and 4 bases, in that order; junction bases with no gene match: 3. CDR3 loop: CASSGGTSGRETQYF. In DNA form, the CDR3 reads TGTGCCAGCAGCGGCGGGACTAGCGGGAGAGAGACCCAGTACTTC.

V usage is TRBV29-1 and J usage is TRBJ1-3; D gene unclear. The CDR3 runs to 12 residues. The V end was cut by 4 bases, the J end by 1 base, with 5 bases between. The V gene's germline CDR1 is SQVTM and CDR2 ANQGSEA. CDR3 in DNA: TGCAGCGTTGTATCGTCTGGAAACACCATATATTTT. This gives the protein CSVVSSGNTIYF. Complete variable domain (other parts from reference TRBV29-1 and TRBJ1-3): SAVISQKPSRDICQRGTSLTIQCQVDSQVTMMFWYRQQPGQSLTLIATANQGSEATYESGFVIDKFPISRPNLTFSTLTVSNMSPEDSSIYLCSVVSSGNTIYFGEGSWLTVV.

CDR3 in amino acids: CASSSIGEFGDEQYF. CDR3 DNA sequence: TGTGCCAGCAGTTCAATTGGGGAATTCGGAGACGAGCAGTACTTC. The chain joins TRBV7-9 to TRBJ2-7; D uncertain. V gave up 6 bases and J gave up 5 bases, with 20 bases separating them. Germline CDR1 and CDR2: SEHNR and FQNEAQ (reference sequence). CDR3 length: 15 amino acids.

The chain recombines TRBV20-1 with TRBJ1-1, with D possibly TRBD1 on 5 matching bases. The germline V gene has CDR1 DFQATT and CDR2 SNEGSKA (reference sequence). The CDR3 spans 12 residues. The V end was cut by 6 bases, the J end by 4 bases, with 12 bases between. CDR3: CSAPSGPTEAFF. DNA of the CDR3: TGCAGTGCCCCATCAGGGCCCACTGAAGCTTTCTTT.

This clonotype occurred a few times. This chain connects TRBV12-3 or TRBV12-4 to TRBJ2-7; D is tentatively TRBD1 or TRBD2 (5 bases each). CDR3 length: 13 amino acids. Between the trimmed V and J ends, which lost 8 bases and 1 base, there was a span of 12 bases. The CDR3 sequence: CASGPEGSYEQYF. The CDR3 DNA reads TGTGCCAGCGGTCCTGAGGGGTCCTACGAGCAGTACTTC.

This clonotype has a handful of counts. The V and J genes are TRBV4-1 and TRBJ2-7; D unresolved. The CDR3 loop spans 12 amino acids. Germline V CDR1 and CDR2: MGHRA, YSYEKL. Trimming stripped 1 base from V and 4 bases from J, with 5 bases between. The DNA of the CDR3 is TGCGCCAGCAGCCAAGGAATGTACGAGCAGTACTTC. It codes for CASSQGMYEQYF.

The chain links TRBV29-1 to TRBJ1-1; the D is unclear. Trimming shortened V by 4 bases and J by 6 bases, and 15 bases separated the two germline ends. Germline V CDR1 and CDR2: SQVTM, ANQGSEA. The CDR3 covers 13 residues. The chain's CDR3 is CSVVLRGLAEAFF. In nucleotides, the CDR3 is TGCAGCGTTGTCTTACGAGGATTGGCTGAAGCTTTCTTT.

The V call is TRBV15, the J call TRBJ1-2, with a possible D match to TRBD1 (5 bases). Germline lookup yields CDR1 LNHNV and CDR2 YYDKDF (reference sequence). V lost 0 bases and J 7 bases, leaving 15 bases between the germline ends. The CDR3 consists of 15 residues. The CDR3 spells CATSRDPGPYAGYTF. As DNA, the CDR3 is TGTGCCACCAGCAGAGATCCGGGACCCTATGCTGGCTACACCTTC.